What follows are 23 T cell receptor beta chains derived from one specimen sequenced in a study of control samples from healthy donors and cancer patients (dated by TCRdb to about 2020). Preparation of the library involved the immunoSEQ multiplex PCR assay. In TCRdb, the immuneACCESS table is reduced to in-frame sequences with V and J assigned. These tables do not hold every clone; where another copy was compared, an unresolved V gene accounts for under half, and the others remain unexplained. This sample holds roughly 130,000 clones; around nine tenths were observed only once. The top ten hold 2.5% of the sample. Sequenced sample: blood. The origin of the receptors is a man aged 18 to 29 in good health.

The chain is built from TRBV3-1 (or the pseudogene TRBV3-2) and TRBJ2-3, with TRBD2 identical over 8 bases. Germline loops: CDR1 LGHDT, CDR2 YNNKEL (reference sequence). The CDR3 has 15 amino acids. V was pared by 1 base and J by 2 bases, with 2 bases of the junction left unmatched. CDR3 region: CASSQVSGNTDTQYF. CDR3 DNA sequence: TGTGCCAGCAGCCAAGTTAGCGGGAACACAGATACGCAGTATTTT.

The rearrangement joins TRBV24-1 to TRBJ2-3; tentative D call: TRBD1 (7 bases). This CDR3 has 15 amino acids. The V gene lost 1 base and the J gene lost 4 bases, with 11 bases spanning the gap. Germline assignment: CDR1 KGHDR and CDR2 SFDVKD. The DNA for the CDR3 is TGTGCCACCAGTGATTTCGGAGGGGGCCCAGATACGCAGTATTTT. Its translation is CATSDFGGGPDTQYF.

This rearrangement joins TRBV6-6 to TRBJ1-5; D ambiguous. The germline gives CDR1 MNHNY, CDR2 SVGAGI (reference sequence). The CDR3 covers 13 residues. The V gene lost 0 bases and the J gene lost 7 bases, with 7 bases spanning the gap. The CDR3 DNA sequence: TGTGCCAGCAGTTACTCGATTGGGCAGCCCCAGCATTTT. It specifies CASSYSIGQPQHF.

The CDR3 nucleotides are TGTGCCAGCAGGGGGTTGACGGACCATAATTCACCCCTCCACTTT. Its protein product is CASRGLTDHNSPLHF. V is TRBV27 and J is TRBJ1-6; D remains ambiguous. V shed 6 bases and J shed 5 bases, with 14 bases lying between them. CDR3 length: 15 residues. CDR1 and CDR2 from the germline V gene are MNHEY and SMNVEV (reference sequence).

This sequence joins TRBV6-1 and TRBJ1-1; 7 positions agree with TRBD1. This CDR3 spans 14 amino acids. V trimming: 3 bases; J trimming: 0 bases; junction bases outside the gene matches: 1. CDR1 and CDR2 from the germline V gene are MNHNS and SASEGT. The CDR3 region has the DNA TGTGCCAGCAGTGAGACAGGGTTGAACACTGAAGCTTTCTTT. It encodes CASSETGLNTEAFF.

The rearrangement joins TRBV9 to TRBJ2-3; 13 nucleotides match TRBD2. The germline V gene has CDR1 SGDLS and CDR2 YYNGEE. After removal of 4 bases from V and 6 bases from J, the junction contained 8 bases not matched to a gene. The CDR3 has 16 amino acids. CDR3 DNA: TGTGCCAGCAGCCTCGGGACTAGCGGGGTAACCGATACGCAGTATTTT. Translated, it gives CASSLGTSGVTDTQYF.

The rearrangement joins TRBV6-5 to TRBJ1-6, with D perhaps TRBD1 (5 bases). V was cut by 4 bases and J by 1 base, with 11 bases left in between. CDR1 MNHEY and CDR2 SVGAGI come from the germline V gene. CDR3 length: 16 residues. Here the CDR3 reads CASSSPEGSYNSPLHF. In nucleotides, the CDR3 is TGTGCCAGCAGTTCCCCGGAGGGGTCCTATAATTCACCCCTCCACTTT.

CDR3 nucleotide sequence: TGTGCCTCTCGGACAGGGGAGGAAAAACTGTTTTTT. This sequence encodes CASRTGEEKLFF. This sequence joins TRBV10-3 and TRBJ1-4; 9 bases map to TRBD1. The CDR3 sequence is 12 residues long. The V gene end was trimmed by 11 bases and the J gene end by 8 bases; junction bases not matched to a gene: 6. The germline V gene has CDR1 ENHRY and CDR2 SYGVKD.

This clone was found once. CDR3 residues: CASSRDRDTDTQYF. The CDR3 DNA is TGTGCCAGCAGCCGGGACAGGGATACAGATACGCAGTATTTT. The rearrangement joins TRBV6-4 to TRBJ2-3; TRBD1 matches at 9 bases. The V segment lost 6 bases and the J segment 3 bases; nucleotides outside the gene matches: 4. CDR1 MRHNA and CDR2 SNTAGT come from the germline V gene. This CDR3 comprises 14 residues.

The chain couples TRBV10-1 to TRBJ2-7; tentatively, D is TRBD1 or TRBD2 (5 bases each). Germline CDR1 and CDR2: WNHNN and SYGVQD (reference sequence). V lost 3 bases to trimming and J lost 3 bases, with 12 bases between them. This CDR3 spans 14 amino acids. CDR3 sequence (DNA): TGCGCCAGCAGTGATAGAGGGGTCCGCTACGAGCAGTACGTC. This sequence encodes CASSDRGVRYEQYV.

This chain connects TRBV9 to TRBJ2-7; 10 nucleotides match TRBD1. V lost 2 bases, J lost 6 bases, and 11 bases stayed unmatched. CDR1 SGDLS and CDR2 YYNGEE come from the germline V gene. The length of the CDR3 is 16 residues. For the CDR3, the DNA is TGTGCCAGCAGCGTTCAGGACAGGGGGTGCGGGGGCGAGCAGTACTTC. Translating it yields CASSVQDRGCGGEQYF.

The chain links TRBV28 to TRBJ2-7; D gene ambiguous. The CDR3 is 12 amino acids. Germline-derived CDR1 and CDR2 are MDHEN and SYDVKM. The CDR3 bases are TGTGCTACCGGAAATAGTCCCTACGAGCAGTACGTC. Residues: CATGNSPYEQYV.

The chain recombines TRBV21-1 with TRBJ1-1; the DNA was not used to check the table's D call, TRBD1. TRBV21-1 corresponds to a pseudogene. CDR3 size: 15 residues. The CDR3 coding sequence is TGTGCCAGCAGCAAAGATCCAGGGCTTGACACTGAAGCTTTCTTT. Its protein is CASSKDPGLDTEAFF.

This chain uses TRBV11-2 with TRBJ1-5, with D perhaps matching TRBD1 (5 bases). The CDR3 sequence is 15 residues long. In germline, CDR1 is SGHAT, CDR2 FQNNGV. V lost 3 bases and J 6 bases, leaving 15 bases between the germline ends. The CDR3 nucleotides read TGTGCCAGCAGCTTGAGTCCCGGGGCGACTCAGCCCCAGCATTTT. Residues: CASSLSPGATQPQHF. Based on the CDR3 plus reference TRBV11-2 and TRBJ1-5, the full variable domain is EAGVAQSPRYKIIEKRQSVAFWCNPISGHATLYWYQQILGQGPKLLIQFQNNGVVDDSQLPKDRFSAERLKGVDSTLKIQPAKLEDSAVYLCASSLSPGATQPQHFGDGTRLSIL.

This sequence joins TRBV16 and TRBJ2-7; 8 bases align to TRBD1. Looked up from germline, CDR1 is KGHSY and CDR2 is FQNENV. J gave up 7 bases and V 4 bases, and 9 bases lay outside the gene matches. The CDR3 totals 14 residues. The CDR3 spells CASSLTGGQEEQYV. CDR3 coding DNA: TGTGCCAGCAGCCTAACAGGGGGTCAGGAGGAGCAGTACGTC.

The chain's CDR3 is CASSVDPRSDTGELFF. In DNA form, the CDR3 reads TGTGCCAGCAGCGTAGATCCTCGCTCTGACACCGGGGAGCTGTTTTTT. The gene calls are TRBV9 and TRBJ2-2; unclear D gene. There are 16 residues in the CDR3. Germline-derived CDR1 and CDR2 are SGDLS and YYNGEE. Between the trimmed V and J ends, which lost 0 bases and 3 bases, there was a span of 12 bases.

This chain links TRBV5-4 with TRBJ1-2, with a possible D match to TRBD1 (5 bases). Between the trimmed V and J ends, which lost 0 bases and 2 bases, there was a span of 8 bases. CDR3 length: 14 amino acids. Germline values: CDR1 SGHNT, CDR2 YYREEE (reference sequence). CDR3 loop: CASSLVQENYGYTF. Here the CDR3 DNA reads TGTGCCAGCAGCTTGGTACAGGAGAACTATGGCTACACCTTC.

The chain recombines TRBV28 with TRBJ1-6; 9 bases fit TRBD1. J was trimmed by 4 bases and V by 6 bases; bases with no gene match: 4. Per the germline V gene, CDR1 is MDHEN and CDR2 is SYDVKM. CDR3 length equals 15 residues. CDR3 DNA: TGTGCCAGCAGCCCTGGACAGGGGTATAATTCACCCCTCCACTTT. It is translated as CASSPGQGYNSPLHF.

The chain joins TRBV18 to TRBJ2-1, with 10 bases identical to TRBD2. Looked up from germline, CDR1 is KGHSH and CDR2 is LQKENI. With 6 bases clipped from V and 2 bases from J, the junction kept 4 bases outside the gene matches. The CDR3 runs to 15 residues. CDR3 sequence: CASSGAGGPYNEQFF. CDR3 in DNA: TGTGCCAGCTCTGGAGCGGGAGGGCCCTACAATGAGCAGTTCTTC.

The chain is built from TRBV2 and TRBJ1-3; no clear D. The ends were cut back, 5 bases at V and 1 base at J, with 12 bases in the middle. Per germline, CDR1 SNHLY and CDR2 FYNNEI. The CDR3 totals 15 residues. CDR3 in amino acids: CASSSGEVSGNTIYF. Written as DNA, the CDR3 is TGTGCCAGCAGTTCTGGGGAGGTGTCTGGAAACACCATATATTTT.

V is TRBV2 and J is TRBJ1-5; TRBD1 aligns across 12 bases. The junction had 5 bases not matched to a gene; V was cut back by 6 bases and J by 5 bases. Germline loops: CDR1 SNHLY, CDR2 FYNNEI. The CDR3 spans 15 residues. In DNA form, the CDR3 reads TGTGCCAGCAGCCGGGACAGGGGGCCTGATCAGCCCCAGCATTTT. Residues: CASSRDRGPDQPQHF. Full variable domain (missing parts from reference TRBV2 and TRBJ1-5): EPEVTQTPSHQVTQMGQEVILRCVPISNHLYFYWYRQILGQKVEFLVSFYNNEISEKSEIFDDQFSVERPDGSNFTLKIRSTKLEDSAMYFCASSRDRGPDQPQHFGDGTRLSIL.

The rearrangement links TRBV27 to TRBJ1-6; D is perhaps TRBD1 (5 bases). Trimming took 6 bases from V and 7 from J, leaving 19 bases between them. The germline CDR1 and CDR2 sequences are MNHEY and SMNVEV (reference sequence). The CDR3 extends over 16 amino acids. The CDR3 nucleotides are TGTGCCAGCAGCCCCACCGCAGGGAGGGGAAATTCACCCCTCCACTTT. This sequence encodes CASSPTAGRGNSPLHF.

The chain is built from TRBV11-2 and TRBJ2-1; TRBD1 matches at 7 bases. Germline trimming cut 2 bases from V and 6 bases from J; bases unmatched to any gene: 7. Germline CDR1 SGHAT, CDR2 FQNNGV. The CDR3 has 15 residues. CDR3 residues: CASSLTNRGANEQFF. The CDR3 DNA reads as TGTGCCAGCAGCTTAACCAACAGGGGTGCCAATGAGCAGTTCTTC.